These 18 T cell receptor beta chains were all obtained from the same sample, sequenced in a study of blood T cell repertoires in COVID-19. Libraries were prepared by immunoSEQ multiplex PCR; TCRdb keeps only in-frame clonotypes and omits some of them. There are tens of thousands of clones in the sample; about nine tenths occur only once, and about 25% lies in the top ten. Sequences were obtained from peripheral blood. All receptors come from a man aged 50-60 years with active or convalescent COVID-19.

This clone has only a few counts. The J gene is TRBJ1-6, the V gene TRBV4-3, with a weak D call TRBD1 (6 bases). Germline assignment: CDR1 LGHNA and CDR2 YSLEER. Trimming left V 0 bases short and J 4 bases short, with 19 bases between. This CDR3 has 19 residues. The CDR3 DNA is TGCGCCAGCAGCCAAGACCTTCGGGACACGACTGGATATAATTCACCCCTCCACTTT. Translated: CASSQDLRDTTGYNSPLHF.

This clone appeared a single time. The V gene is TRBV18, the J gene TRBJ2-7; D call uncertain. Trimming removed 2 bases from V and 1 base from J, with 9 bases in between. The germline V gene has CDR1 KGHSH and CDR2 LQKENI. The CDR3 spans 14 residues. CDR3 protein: CASSPFADSYEQYF. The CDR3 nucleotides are TGTGCCAGCTCACCATTTGCAGATTCCTACGAGCAGTACTTC.

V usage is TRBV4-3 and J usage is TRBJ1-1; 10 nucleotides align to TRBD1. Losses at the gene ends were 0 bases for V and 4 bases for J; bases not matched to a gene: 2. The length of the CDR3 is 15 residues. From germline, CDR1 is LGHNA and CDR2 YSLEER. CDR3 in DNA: TGCGCCAGCAGCCAAGAGGGACAGGGGTCCACTGAAGCTTTCTTT. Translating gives CASSQEGQGSTEAFF.

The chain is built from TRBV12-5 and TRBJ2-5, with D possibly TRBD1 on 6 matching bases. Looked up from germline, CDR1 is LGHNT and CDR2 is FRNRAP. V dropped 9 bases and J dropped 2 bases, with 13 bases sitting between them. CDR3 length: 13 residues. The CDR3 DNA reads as TGTGCTAGCCTAAGGGACACACAAGAGACCCAGTACTTC. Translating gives CASLRDTQETQYF.

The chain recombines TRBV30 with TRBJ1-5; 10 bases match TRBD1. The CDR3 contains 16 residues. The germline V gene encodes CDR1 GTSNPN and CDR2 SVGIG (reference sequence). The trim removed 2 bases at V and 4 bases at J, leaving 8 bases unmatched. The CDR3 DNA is TGTGCCTGGAGTCTGGGACAGGGGACTCCGAATCAGCCCCAGCATTTT. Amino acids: CAWSLGQGTPNQPQHF.

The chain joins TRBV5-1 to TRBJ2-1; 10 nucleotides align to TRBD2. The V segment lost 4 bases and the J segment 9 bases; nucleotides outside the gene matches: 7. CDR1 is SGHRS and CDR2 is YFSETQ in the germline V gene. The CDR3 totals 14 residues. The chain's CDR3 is CASSPGLASGEQFF. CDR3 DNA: TGCGCCAGCAGCCCGGGACTAGCGTCGGGTGAGCAGTTCTTC.

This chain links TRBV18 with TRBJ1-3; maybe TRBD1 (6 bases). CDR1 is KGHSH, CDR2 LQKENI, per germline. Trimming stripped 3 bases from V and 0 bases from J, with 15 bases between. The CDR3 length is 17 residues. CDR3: CASSPAQQGGSGNTIYF. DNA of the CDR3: TGTGCCAGCTCACCCGCTCAACAGGGTGGCTCTGGAAACACCATATATTTT.

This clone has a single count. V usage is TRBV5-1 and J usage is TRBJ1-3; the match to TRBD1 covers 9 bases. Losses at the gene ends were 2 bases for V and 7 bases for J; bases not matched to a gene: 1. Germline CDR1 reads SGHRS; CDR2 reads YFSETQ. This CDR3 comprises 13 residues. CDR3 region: CASSLGQGNTIYF. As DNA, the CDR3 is TGCGCCAGCAGCTTAGGACAGGGGAACACCATATATTTT.

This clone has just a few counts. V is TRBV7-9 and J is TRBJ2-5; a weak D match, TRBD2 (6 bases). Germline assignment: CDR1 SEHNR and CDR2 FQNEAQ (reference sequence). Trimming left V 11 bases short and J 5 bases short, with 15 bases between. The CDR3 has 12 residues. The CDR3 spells CAASGGLETQYF. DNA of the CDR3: TGTGCCGCTAGTGGGGGGTTGGAGACCCAGTACTTC.

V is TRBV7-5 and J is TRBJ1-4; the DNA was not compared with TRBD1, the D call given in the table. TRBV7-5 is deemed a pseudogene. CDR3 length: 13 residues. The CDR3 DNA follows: TGTGCCAGAAGCAACAGGGCTGGTGAAAAACTGTTTTTT. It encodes CARSNRAGEKLFF.

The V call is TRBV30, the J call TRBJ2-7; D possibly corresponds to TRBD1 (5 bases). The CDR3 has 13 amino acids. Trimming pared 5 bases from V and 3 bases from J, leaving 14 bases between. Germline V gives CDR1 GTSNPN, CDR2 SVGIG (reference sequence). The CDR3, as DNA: TGTGCCTGGGATAGGACATCGGGCTACGAGCAGTACTTC. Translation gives CAWDRTSGYEQYF.

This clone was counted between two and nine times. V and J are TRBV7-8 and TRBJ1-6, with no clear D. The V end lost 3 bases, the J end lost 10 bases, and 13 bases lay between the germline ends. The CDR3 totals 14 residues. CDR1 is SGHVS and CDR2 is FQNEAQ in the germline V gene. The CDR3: CASSLEGAGSPLHF. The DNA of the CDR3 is TGTGCCAGCAGCTTGGAGGGCGCGGGATCACCCCTCCACTTT.

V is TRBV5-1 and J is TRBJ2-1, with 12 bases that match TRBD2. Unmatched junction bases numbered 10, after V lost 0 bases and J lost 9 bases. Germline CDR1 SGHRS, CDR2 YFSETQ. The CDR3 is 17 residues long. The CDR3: CASSLEIGLAGGGEQFF. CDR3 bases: TGCGCCAGCAGCTTGGAGATTGGGCTAGCGGGGGGGGGTGAGCAGTTCTTC.

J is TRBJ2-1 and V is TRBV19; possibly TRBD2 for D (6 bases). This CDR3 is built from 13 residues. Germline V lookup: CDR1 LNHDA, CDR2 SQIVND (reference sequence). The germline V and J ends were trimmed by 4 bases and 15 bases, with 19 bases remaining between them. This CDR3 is CASSTPGVPIPFF. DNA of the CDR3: TGTGCCAGTAGTACCCCGGGGGTCCCGATCCCGTTCTTC.

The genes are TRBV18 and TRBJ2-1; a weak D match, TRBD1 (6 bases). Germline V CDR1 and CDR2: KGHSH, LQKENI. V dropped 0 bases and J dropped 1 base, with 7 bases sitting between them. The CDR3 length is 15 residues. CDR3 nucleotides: TGTGCCAGCTCACCACCCAGGGGTTCCTACAATGAGCAGTTCTTC. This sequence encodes CASSPPRGSYNEQFF. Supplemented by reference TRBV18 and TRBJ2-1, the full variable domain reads NAGVMQNPRHLVRRRGQEARLRCSPMKGHSHVYWYRQLPEEGLKFMVYLQKENIIDESGMPKERFSAEFPKEGPSILRIQQVVRGDSAAYFCASSPPRGSYNEQFFGPGTRLTVL.

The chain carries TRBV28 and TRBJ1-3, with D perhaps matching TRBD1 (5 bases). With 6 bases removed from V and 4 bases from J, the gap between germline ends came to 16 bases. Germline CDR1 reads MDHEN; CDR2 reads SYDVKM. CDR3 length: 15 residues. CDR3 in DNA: TGTGCCAGCAGCTTCCCTGGGACTCGAGGAAACACCATATATTTT. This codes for CASSFPGTRGNTIYF.

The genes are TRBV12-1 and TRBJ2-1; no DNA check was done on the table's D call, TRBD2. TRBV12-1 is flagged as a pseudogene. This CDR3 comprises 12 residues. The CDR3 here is CASSSAGDEQFF. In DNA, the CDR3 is TGTGCCAGCAGCTCAGCGGGAGACGAGCAGTTCTTC.

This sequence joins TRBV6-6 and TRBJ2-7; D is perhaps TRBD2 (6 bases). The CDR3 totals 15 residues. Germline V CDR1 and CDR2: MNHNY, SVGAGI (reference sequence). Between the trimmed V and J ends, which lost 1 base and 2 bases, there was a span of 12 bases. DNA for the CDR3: TGTGCCAGCAGTTACTTAGCGGACGGCACCTACGAGCAGTACTTC. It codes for CASSYLADGTYEQYF.